The text below deals with one TCR beta chain. The sample is drawn from a study of blood T cell repertoires in COVID-19. Study summary: There were acute and convalescent COVID-19 samples, and they came from the United States, Italy and Spain. Sources were T cells, B-cell-depleted T cells, or PBMCs; the material itself was cDNA or gDNA.

Trimming took off 4 bases at V and 4 bases at J, with 11 bases between the two ends. The CDR3 length is 13 residues. CDR1 is SGDLS, CDR2 YYNGEE, per germline. Authors' data handling: Estimation of nucleated cell counts was performed using reference gene primer amplification. TCRdb's copy holds only in-frame clones and misses some; the assay was immunoSEQ multiplex PCR. V, J and clone size reflect that table, while D and trimming were determined from the DNA. The table shows 95,000 to 150,000 clones, with around three quarters occurring only once. The sequence was obtained from an elderly woman with acute or convalescent COVID-19. J is TRBJ1-2 and V is TRBV9; the D is unclear. The sequencing sample was made of peripheral blood. This chain's CDR3 is CASSRSGSYGYTF. CDR3 in DNA: TGTGCCAGCAGCCGGTCGGGTAGCTATGGCTACACCTTC. The full variable domain, with the rest looked up from reference TRBV9 and TRBJ1-2, is DSGVTQTPKHLITATGQRVTLRCSPRSGDLSVYWYQQSLDQGLQFLIQYYNGEERAKGNILERFSAQQFPDLHSELNLSSLELGDSALYFCASSRSGSYGYTFGSGTRLTVV.